Sequencing of this T cell receptor (beta chain) was carried out in a study of shared clonotypes between healthy human individuals. Some clones are missing from TCRdb's copy, which holds only in-frame ones; the method was immunoSEQ multiplex PCR. The sample consists of about 690,000 clones, around 90% of them appearing once. The germline gives CDR1 MNHEY, CDR2 SMNVEV (reference sequence). This CDR3 is 16 amino acids long. The J segment lost 4 bases and the V segment lost 0 bases, leaving 8 bases of the junction unmatched. The TCR comes from a man between 18 and 29 years old in good health. Some clones in this sample may be carry-over from other donors' samples. The genes are TRBV27 and TRBJ1-2, with 7 bases that match TRBD1. The sequencing input was memory CD8+ T cells from PBMCs. As to subset: CD45RO+ cells pooled with CCR7-negative TemRA cells. CDR3 sequence: CASSLSSQGGTYGYTF. The CDR3 DNA follows: TGTGCCAGCAGTTTATCGAGCCAGGGGGGGACCTATGGCTACACCTTC.